This T cell receptor (beta chain) was documented in a study of siplizumab effects on memory and regulatory T cells. Points from the study as a whole: Some alloreactive sequences were traceable to unstimulated CD4+ memory cells, and siplizumab significantly reduced them. Versus over 25% in controls, the mappable alloreactive CD4+ clones averaged about 69% Treg-derived with siplizumab.

Assay: immunoSEQ multiplex PCR; the TCRdb copy retains only in-frame clones and omits some. Counted here are 100,000 or so clones, approximately 94% occurring once; the ten biggest clones make up about 1.2%. With respect to this clone: Its antigen is unidentified.

Trimming cost V 0 bases and J 2 bases, with 17 bases left between them. The CDR3 loop spans 17 amino acids. Germline V gene data show CDR1 as SGDLS and CDR2 as YYNGEE. Sequencing was carried out using non-Treg CD4+ T cells sorted from blood. The receptor was isolated from a human donor in good health. The rearrangement joins TRBV9 to TRBJ1-1; possibly TRBD1 for D (6 bases). This CDR3 reads CASSVVGVGQTNTEAFF. In DNA form, the CDR3 reads TGTGCCAGCAGCGTAGTCGGAGTTGGACAGACAAACACTGAAGCTTTCTTT.